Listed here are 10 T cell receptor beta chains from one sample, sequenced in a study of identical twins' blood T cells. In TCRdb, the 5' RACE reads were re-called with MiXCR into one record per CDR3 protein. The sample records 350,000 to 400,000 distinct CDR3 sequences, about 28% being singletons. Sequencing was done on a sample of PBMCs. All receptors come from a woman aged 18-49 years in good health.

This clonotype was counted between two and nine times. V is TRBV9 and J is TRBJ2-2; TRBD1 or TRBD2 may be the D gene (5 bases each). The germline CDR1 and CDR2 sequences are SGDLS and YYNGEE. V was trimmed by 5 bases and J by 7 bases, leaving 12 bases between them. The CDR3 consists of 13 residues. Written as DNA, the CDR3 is TGTGCCAGCAGACAACAGGAGGTCGGGGAGCTGTTTTTT. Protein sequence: CASRQQEVGELFF.

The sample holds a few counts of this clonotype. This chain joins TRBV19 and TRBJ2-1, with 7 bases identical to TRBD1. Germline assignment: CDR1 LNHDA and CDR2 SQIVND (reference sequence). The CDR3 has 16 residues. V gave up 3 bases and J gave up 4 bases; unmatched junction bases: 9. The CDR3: CASSIALPGQYNEQFF. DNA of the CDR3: TGTGCCAGTAGTATCGCATTACCGGGACAGTACAATGAGCAGTTCTTC.

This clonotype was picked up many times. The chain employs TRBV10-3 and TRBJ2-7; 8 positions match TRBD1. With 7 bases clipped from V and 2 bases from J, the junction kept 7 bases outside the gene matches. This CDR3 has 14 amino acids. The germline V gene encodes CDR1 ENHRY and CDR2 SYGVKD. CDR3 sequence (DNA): TGTGCCATCACTTACGGACAGGGAACCTACGAGCAGTACTTC. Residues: CAITYGQGTYEQYF.

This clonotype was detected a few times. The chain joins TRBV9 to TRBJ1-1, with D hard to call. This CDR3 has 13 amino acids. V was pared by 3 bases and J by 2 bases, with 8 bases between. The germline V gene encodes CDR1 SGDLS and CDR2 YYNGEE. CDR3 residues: CASSAIHNTEAFF. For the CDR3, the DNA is TGTGCCAGCAGCGCGATCCATAACACTGAAGCTTTCTTT.

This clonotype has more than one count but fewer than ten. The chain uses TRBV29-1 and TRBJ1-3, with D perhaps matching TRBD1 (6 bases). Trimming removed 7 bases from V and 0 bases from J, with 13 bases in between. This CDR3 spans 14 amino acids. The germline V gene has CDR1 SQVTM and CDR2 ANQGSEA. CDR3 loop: CSAADSSSGNTIYF. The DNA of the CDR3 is TGCAGCGCTGCGGACAGCTCCTCTGGAAACACCATATATTTT.

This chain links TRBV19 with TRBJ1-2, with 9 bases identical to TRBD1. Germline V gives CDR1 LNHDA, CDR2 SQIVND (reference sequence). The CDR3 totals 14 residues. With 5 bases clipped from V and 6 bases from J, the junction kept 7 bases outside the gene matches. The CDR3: CASSVQGAPNGYTF. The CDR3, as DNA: TGTGCCAGTAGTGTACAGGGGGCGCCTAATGGCTACACCTTC.

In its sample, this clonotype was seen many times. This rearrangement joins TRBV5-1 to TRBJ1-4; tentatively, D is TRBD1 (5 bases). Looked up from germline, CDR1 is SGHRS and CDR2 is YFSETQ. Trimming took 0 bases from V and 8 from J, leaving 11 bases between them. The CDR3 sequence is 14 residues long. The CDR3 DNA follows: TGCGCCAGCAGCTTGGTCCAGGGTCACGAAAAACTGTTTTTT. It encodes CASSLVQGHEKLFF.

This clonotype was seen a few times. The CDR3 protein is CASLESSGDEQFF. CDR3 coding DNA: TGTGCCAGTCTGGAATCCTCTGGCGATGAGCAGTTCTTC. The chain carries TRBV19 and TRBJ2-1, with D unclear. V was trimmed by 8 bases and J by 8 bases, leaving 16 bases between them. Germline-derived CDR1 and CDR2 are LNHDA and SQIVND (reference sequence). CDR3 size: 13 residues.

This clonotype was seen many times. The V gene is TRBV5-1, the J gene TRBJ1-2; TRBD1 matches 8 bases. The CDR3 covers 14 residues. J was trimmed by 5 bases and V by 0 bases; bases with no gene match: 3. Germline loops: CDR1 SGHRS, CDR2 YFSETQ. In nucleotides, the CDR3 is TGCGCCAGCAGCTTGGGAACAGGGGGTTATGGCTACACCTTC. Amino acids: CASSLGTGGYGYTF.

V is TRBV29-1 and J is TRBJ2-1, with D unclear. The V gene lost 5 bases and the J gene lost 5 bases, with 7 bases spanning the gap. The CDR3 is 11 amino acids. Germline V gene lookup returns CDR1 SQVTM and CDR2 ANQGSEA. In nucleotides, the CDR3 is TGCAGCGTTACCGGCGACAATGAGCAGTTCTTC. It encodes CSVTGDNEQFF.